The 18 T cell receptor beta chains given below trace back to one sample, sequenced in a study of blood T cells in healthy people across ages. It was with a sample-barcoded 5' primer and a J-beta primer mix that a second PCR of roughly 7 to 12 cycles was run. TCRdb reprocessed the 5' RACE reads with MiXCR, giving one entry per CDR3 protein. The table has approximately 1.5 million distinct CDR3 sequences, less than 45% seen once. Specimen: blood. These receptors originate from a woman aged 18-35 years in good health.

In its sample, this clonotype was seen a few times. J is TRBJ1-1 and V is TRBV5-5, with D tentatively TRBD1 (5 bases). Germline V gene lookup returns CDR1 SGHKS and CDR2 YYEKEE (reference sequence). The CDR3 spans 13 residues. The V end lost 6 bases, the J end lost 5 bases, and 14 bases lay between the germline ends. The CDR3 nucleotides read TGTGCCAGCACCCTGGGGGTTAATACTGAAGCTTTCTTT. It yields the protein CASTLGVNTEAFF.

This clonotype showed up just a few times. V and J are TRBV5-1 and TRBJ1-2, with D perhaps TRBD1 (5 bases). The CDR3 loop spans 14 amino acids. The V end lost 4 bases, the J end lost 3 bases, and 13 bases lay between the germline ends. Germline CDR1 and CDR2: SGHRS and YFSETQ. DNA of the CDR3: TGCGCCAGCAGCCCCGAAGACAGCTACTATGGCTACACCTTC. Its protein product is CASSPEDSYYGYTF.

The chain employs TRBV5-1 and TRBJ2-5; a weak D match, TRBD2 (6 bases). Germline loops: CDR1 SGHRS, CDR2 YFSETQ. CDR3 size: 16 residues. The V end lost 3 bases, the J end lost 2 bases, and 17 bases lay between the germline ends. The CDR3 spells CASSSSMGGGQETQYF. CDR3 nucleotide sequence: TGCGCCAGCAGCTCGAGCATGGGAGGAGGGCAAGAGACCCAGTACTTC.

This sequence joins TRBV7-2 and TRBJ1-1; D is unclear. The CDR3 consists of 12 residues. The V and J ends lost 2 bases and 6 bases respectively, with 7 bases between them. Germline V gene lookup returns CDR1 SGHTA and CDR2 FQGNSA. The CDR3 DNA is TGTGCCAGCAGCTTAACCCCCCCTGAAGCTTTCTTT. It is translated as CASSLTPPEAFF. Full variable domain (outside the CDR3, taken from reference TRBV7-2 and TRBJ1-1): GAGVSQSPSNKVTEKGKDVELRCDPISGHTALYWYRQSLGQGLEFLIYFQGNSAPDKSGLPSDRFSAERTGGSVSTLTIQRTQQEDSAVYLCASSLTPPEAFFGQGTRLTVV.

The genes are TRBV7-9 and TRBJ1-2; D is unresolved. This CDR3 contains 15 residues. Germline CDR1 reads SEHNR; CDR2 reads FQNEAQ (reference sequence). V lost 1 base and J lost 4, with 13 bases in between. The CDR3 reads CASSLEDWSVYGYTF. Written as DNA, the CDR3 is TGTGCCAGCAGCTTAGAAGATTGGTCAGTCTATGGCTACACCTTC.

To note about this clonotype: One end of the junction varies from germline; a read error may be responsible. This CDR3 is CASNPGHLNRPQHF. The CDR3 bases are TGTGCCAGCAACCCGGGACACCTCAATCGGCCCCAGCATTTT. The gene calls are TRBV2 and TRBJ1-5, with TRBD1 as a possible D gene (6 bases). There are 14 residues in the CDR3. Germline CDR1 and CDR2: SNHLY and FYNNEI. Combining the CDR3 with reference TRBV2 and TRBJ1-5 gives the whole variable domain EPEVTQTPSHQVTQMGQEVILRCVPISNHLYFYWYRQILGQKVEFLVSFYNNEISEKSEIFDDQFSVERPDGSNFTLKIRSTKLEDSAMYFCASNPGHLNRPQHFGDGTRLSIL.

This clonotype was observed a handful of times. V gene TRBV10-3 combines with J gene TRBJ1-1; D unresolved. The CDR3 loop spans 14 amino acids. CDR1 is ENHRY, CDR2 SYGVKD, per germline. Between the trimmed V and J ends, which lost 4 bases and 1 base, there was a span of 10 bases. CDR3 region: CAISGSGRNTEAFF. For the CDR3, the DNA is TGTGCCATCAGTGGTTCCGGCCGGAACACTGAAGCTTTCTTT.

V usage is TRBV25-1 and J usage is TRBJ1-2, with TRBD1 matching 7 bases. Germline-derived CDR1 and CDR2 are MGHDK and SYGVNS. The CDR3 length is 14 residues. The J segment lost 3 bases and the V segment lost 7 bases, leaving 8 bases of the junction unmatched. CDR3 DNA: TGTGCCAGCACCCGAACCGGGACAGACTATGGCTACACCTTC. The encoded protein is CASTRTGTDYGYTF.

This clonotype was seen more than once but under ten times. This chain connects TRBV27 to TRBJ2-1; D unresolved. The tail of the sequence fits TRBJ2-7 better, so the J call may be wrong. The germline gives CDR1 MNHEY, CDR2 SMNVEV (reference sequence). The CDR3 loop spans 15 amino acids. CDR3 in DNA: TGTGCCAGCAGTTTCGGTTTGAGCTCCTACAATGAGCAGTACTTC. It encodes CASSFGLSSYNEQYF.

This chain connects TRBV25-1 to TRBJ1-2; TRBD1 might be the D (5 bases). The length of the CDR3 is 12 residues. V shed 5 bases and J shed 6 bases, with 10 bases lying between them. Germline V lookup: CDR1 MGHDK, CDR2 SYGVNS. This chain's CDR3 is CASSPMGDGYTF. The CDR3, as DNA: TGTGCCAGCAGTCCCATGGGGGATGGCTACACCTTC.

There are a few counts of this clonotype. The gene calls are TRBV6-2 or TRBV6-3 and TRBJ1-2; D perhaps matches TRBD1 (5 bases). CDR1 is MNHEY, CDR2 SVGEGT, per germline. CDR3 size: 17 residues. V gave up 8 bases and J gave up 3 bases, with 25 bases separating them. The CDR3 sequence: CASLHPSVSGTYYGYTF. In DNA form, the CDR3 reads TGTGCCAGCCTACACCCTTCTGTATCCGGGACTTACTATGGCTACACCTTC.

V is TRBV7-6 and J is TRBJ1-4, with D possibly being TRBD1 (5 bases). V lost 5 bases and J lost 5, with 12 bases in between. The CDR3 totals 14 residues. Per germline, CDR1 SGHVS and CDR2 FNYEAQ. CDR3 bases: TGTGCCAGCAGCCGAAATGGGGGAAATGAAAAACTGTTTTTT. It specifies CASSRNGGNEKLFF.

CDR3 in amino acids: CASTLSPQKGEKLFF. DNA for the CDR3: TGCGCCAGCACCCTAAGTCCCCAGAAGGGTGAAAAACTGTTTTTT. V is TRBV4-1 and J is TRBJ1-4; D is unresolved. The V gene lost 7 bases and the J gene lost 7 bases, with 19 bases spanning the gap. CDR1 is MGHRA, CDR2 YSYEKL, per germline. The CDR3 length is 15 residues.

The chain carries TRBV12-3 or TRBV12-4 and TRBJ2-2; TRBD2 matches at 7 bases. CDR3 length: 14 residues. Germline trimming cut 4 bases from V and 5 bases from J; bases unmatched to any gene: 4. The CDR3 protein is CASSSGAGTGELFF. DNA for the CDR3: TGTGCCAGCAGTTCTGGAGCGGGGACCGGGGAGCTGTTTTTT.

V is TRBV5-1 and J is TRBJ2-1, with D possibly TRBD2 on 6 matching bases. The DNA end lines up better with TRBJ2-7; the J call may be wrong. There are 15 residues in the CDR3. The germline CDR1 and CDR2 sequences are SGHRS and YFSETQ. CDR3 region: CASSLRLANYNEQYF. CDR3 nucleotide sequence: TGCGCCAGCAGCTTGCGGCTAGCGAACTACAATGAGCAGTACTTC.

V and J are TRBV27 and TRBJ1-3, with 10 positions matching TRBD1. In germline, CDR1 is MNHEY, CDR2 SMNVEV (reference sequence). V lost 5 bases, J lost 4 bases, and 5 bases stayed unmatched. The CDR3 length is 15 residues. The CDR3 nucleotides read TGTGCCAGCAGTGTCGGGACAGGGGTCGGAAACACCATATATTTT. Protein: CASSVGTGVGNTIYF.

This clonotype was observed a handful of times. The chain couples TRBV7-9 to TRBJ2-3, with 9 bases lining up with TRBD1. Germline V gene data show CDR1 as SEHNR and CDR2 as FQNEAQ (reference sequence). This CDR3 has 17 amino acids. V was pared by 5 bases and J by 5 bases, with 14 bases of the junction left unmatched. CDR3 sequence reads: CASSVGQGHSVKDTQYF. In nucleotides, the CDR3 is TGTGCCAGCAGCGTAGGACAGGGGCACTCCGTAAAAGATACGCAGTATTTT.

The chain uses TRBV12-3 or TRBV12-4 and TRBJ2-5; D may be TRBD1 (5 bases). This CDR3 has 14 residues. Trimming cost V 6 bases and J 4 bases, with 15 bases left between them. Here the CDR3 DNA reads TGTGCCAGCAGATCTAACTGGGGCCCAGAGACCCAGTACTTC. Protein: CASRSNWGPETQYF.